The 21 T cell receptor beta chains below all came from one sample that was sequenced in a study of T cell repertoires in cytomegalovirus infection (dated by TCRdb to the late 2010s). TCRdb names Illumina HiSeq 1500 as the instrument used. TCRdb reran the public reads through fastp at Q25 and MiXCR, keeping productive beta chains. Records with the same CDR3 protein are collapsed into one entry carrying the most frequent genes and DNA. The sample contains around 260,000 distinct CDR3 sequences, roughly 10% of them found a single time. Less than 15% of the sample goes to the ten largest clones. Sequenced: PBMCs. These receptors were collected from a human donor in good health (CMV status not recorded). Some clones in this sample may be carry-over from other donors' samples.

In this sample, this clonotype turned up many times. The chain employs TRBV10-3 and TRBJ2-5, with a possible D match to TRBD1 (6 bases). CDR1 is ENHRY, CDR2 SYGVKD, per germline. The CDR3 loop spans 16 amino acids. The V end was cut by 5 bases, the J end by 0 bases, with 16 bases between. For the CDR3, the DNA is TGTGCCATCAGTATGGACAGCGAAACGTACCAAGAGACCCAGTACTTC. Amino acid sequence: CAISMDSETYQETQYF.

This clonotype was counted many times. The CDR3 DNA follows: TGTGCCAGCAGCTGGGGGGTTGGTGGCAATCAGCCCCAGCATTTT. Encoded protein: CASSWGVGGNQPQHF. J is TRBJ1-5 and V is TRBV7-2; the D gene is possibly TRBD1 (5 bases). Trimming cost V 4 bases and J 2 bases, with 12 bases left between them. The CDR3 has 15 residues. Germline lookup yields CDR1 SGHTA and CDR2 FQGNSA.

This chain uses TRBV5-1 with TRBJ1-1; D remains unclear. The germline V gene has CDR1 SGHRS and CDR2 YFSETQ. This CDR3 spans 15 amino acids. V shed 3 bases and J shed 2 bases, with 14 bases lying between them. CDR3 loop: CASSWTGVRNTEAFF. In nucleotides, the CDR3 is TGCGCCAGCAGCTGGACGGGTGTCAGAAACACTGAAGCTTTCTTT.

This clonotype appeared many times. This chain connects TRBV11-2 to TRBJ2-7; D is possibly TRBD1 (5 bases). This CDR3 has 13 residues. Germline CDR1 SGHAT, CDR2 FQNNGV. The V and J ends lost 5 bases and 3 bases respectively, with 11 bases between them. Here the CDR3 reads CASSRGQNYEQYF. CDR3 bases: TGTGCCAGCAGCCGCGGACAAAACTACGAGCAGTACTTC. The whole variable domain, filled in from reference TRBV11-2 and TRBJ2-7, reads EAGVAQSPRYKIIEKRQSVAFWCNPISGHATLYWYQQILGQGPKLLIQFQNNGVVDDSQLPKDRFSAERLKGVDSTLKIQPAKLEDSAVYLCASSRGQNYEQYFGPGTRLTVT.

This clonotype was seen repeatedly, ten times or more. The rearrangement joins TRBV7-8 to TRBJ1-1; the D gene is possibly TRBD1 (6 bases). Germline CDR1 SGHVS, CDR2 FQNEAQ. The V gene lost 1 base and the J gene lost 5 bases, with 14 bases spanning the gap. The CDR3 length is 15 residues. The CDR3 DNA sequence: TGTGCCAGCAGCTTAGTTCCAGGGGACAAGACTGAAGCTTTCTTT. It codes for CASSLVPGDKTEAFF.

This clonotype showed up many times. The rearrangement uses TRBV6-1 and TRBJ2-7; 9 positions match TRBD2. V was pared by 5 bases and J by 0 bases, with 5 bases of the junction left unmatched. Germline lookup yields CDR1 MNHNS and CDR2 SASEGT. This CDR3 has 15 residues. The CDR3 region has the DNA TGTGCCAGCAGTTCCACTAGCGGGTCCTCCTACGAGCAGTACTTC. It encodes CASSSTSGSSYEQYF.

This clonotype showed up many times. This chain links TRBV30 with TRBJ2-7; 8 bases fit TRBD1. This CDR3 is built from 13 residues. The junction had 4 bases not matched to a gene; V was cut back by 4 bases and J by 2 bases. Per germline, CDR1 GTSNPN and CDR2 SVGIG (reference sequence). In nucleotides, the CDR3 is TGTGCCTGGAAGAAGGACAGGGCCTACGAGCAGTACTTC. Protein: CAWKKDRAYEQYF.

Many counts were recorded for this clonotype. The V gene is TRBV7-2, the J gene TRBJ1-6; no definite D call. Germline V gene lookup returns CDR1 SGHTA and CDR2 FQGNSA. Trimming shortened V by 5 bases and J by 6 bases, and 14 bases separated the two germline ends. The CDR3 has 15 amino acids. As DNA, the CDR3 is TGTGCCAGCAGCCTAGAAGGAGGGATTAATTCACCCCTCCACTTT. It translates to CASSLEGGINSPLHF.

This clonotype turned up a few times. The rearrangement links TRBV4-3 to TRBJ1-3, with 8 positions matching TRBD1. V trimming: 3 bases; J trimming: 2 bases; junction bases outside the gene matches: 6. The V gene's germline CDR1 is LGHNA and CDR2 YSLEER. CDR3 length: 16 residues. The CDR3 DNA reads TGCGCCAGCAGCCAGGATTTACAGGGGGCTGGAAACACCATATATTTT. Its protein is CASSQDLQGAGNTIYF.

A few counts support this clonotype. This sequence joins TRBV5-1 and TRBJ1-2; D remains unclear. There are 14 residues in the CDR3. Germline values: CDR1 SGHRS, CDR2 YFSETQ. V lost 0 bases and J lost 4, with 10 bases in between. The CDR3 DNA sequence: TGCGCCAGCAGCTTGGATGAGGAGGGCTATGGCTACACCTTC. Protein sequence: CASSLDEEGYGYTF.

This chain links TRBV2 with TRBJ1-5; D remains ambiguous. The ends were cut back, 5 bases at V and 4 bases at J, with 9 bases in the middle. The germline V gene encodes CDR1 SNHLY and CDR2 FYNNEI. CDR3 length: 13 residues. The CDR3 protein is CASSPHENQPQHF. In DNA form, the CDR3 reads TGTGCCAGCAGTCCTCATGAAAATCAGCCCCAGCATTTT.

This clonotype was detected ten times or more. J is TRBJ2-6 and V is TRBV7-9, with D perhaps matching TRBD2 (6 bases). Germline V gene lookup returns CDR1 SEHNR and CDR2 FQNEAQ (reference sequence). There are 20 residues in the CDR3. V was clipped by 2 bases and J by 1 base, with 21 bases between them. CDR3 DNA: TGTGCCAGCAGCTTACGAGGGTACCGGGGAGGCAATTCTGGGGCCAACGTCCTGACTTTC. This gives the protein CASSLRGYRGGNSGANVLTF. Drawing the rest from reference TRBV7-9 and TRBJ2-6, the complete variable domain is DTGVSQNPRHKITKRGQNVTFRCDPISEHNRLYWYRQTLGQGPEFLTYFQNEAQLEKSRLLSDRFSAERPKGSFSTLEIQRTEQGDSAMYLCASSLRGYRGGNSGANVLTFGAGSRLTVL.

This clonotype was picked up many times. The chain uses TRBV7-2 and TRBJ2-6; possible D gene TRBD1, 5 bases. This CDR3 region has 15 residues. Germline V gene lookup returns CDR1 SGHTA and CDR2 FQGNSA. Trimming shortened V by 3 bases and J by 2 bases, and 8 bases separated the two germline ends. CDR3 sequence reads: CASSFPGPGANVLTF. The CDR3 region has the DNA TGTGCCAGCAGCTTCCCAGGGCCTGGGGCCAACGTCCTGACTTTC.

The chain's CDR3 is CASSLDTSGNTIYF. In nucleotides, the CDR3 is TGTGCCAGCAGCTTAGATACCTCTGGAAACACCATATATTTT. This chain connects TRBV7-9 to TRBJ1-3; D gene uncertain. The germline gives CDR1 SEHNR, CDR2 FQNEAQ (reference sequence). Deletions cut 1 base from V and 0 bases from J, with 4 bases between. The CDR3 totals 14 residues. Full variable domain (rest looked up from reference TRBV7-9 and TRBJ1-3): DTGVSQNPRHKITKRGQNVTFRCDPISEHNRLYWYRQTLGQGPEFLTYFQNEAQLEKSRLLSDRFSAERPKGSFSTLEIQRTEQGDSAMYLCASSLDTSGNTIYFGEGSWLTVV.

A word on this clonotype: Being one base from a much bigger clone, this may be a read error. V is TRBV7-2 and J is TRBJ1-5, with 7 bases that match TRBD1. The CDR3 is 14 amino acids. The germline V gene encodes CDR1 SGHTA and CDR2 FQGNSA. After removal of 4 bases from V and 4 bases from J, the junction contained 4 bases not matched to a gene. CDR3 bases: TGTGCCAGCAGCTCACAGGGGTGGAATCAGCCCCAGCATTTT. It specifies CASSSQGWNQPQHF.

This rearrangement joins TRBV18 to TRBJ2-2; D unclear. Trimming cost V 3 bases and J 3 bases, with 17 bases left between them. The CDR3 is made up of 17 amino acids. From germline, CDR1 is KGHSH and CDR2 LQKENI. The CDR3: CASSPEHYHRDTGELFF. The DNA of the CDR3 is TGTGCCAGCTCACCGGAGCACTACCATCGGGACACCGGGGAGCTGTTTTTT.

This chain connects TRBV18 to TRBJ1-3; 7 nucleotides line up with TRBD1. The CDR3 spans 16 residues. The germline V gene encodes CDR1 KGHSH and CDR2 LQKENI. Trimming at V came to 6 bases and at J to 1 base, leaving 9 bases not matched to a gene. The CDR3: CASSQGTAGSGNTIYF. The CDR3 bases are TGTGCCAGCTCTCAGGGGACAGCGGGTTCTGGAAACACCATATATTTT.

Ten or more counts support this clonotype. The rearrangement links TRBV20-1 to TRBJ1-2; 9 bases line up with TRBD1. Unmatched junction bases numbered 4, after V lost 1 base and J lost 4 bases. The germline V gene encodes CDR1 DFQATT and CDR2 SNEGSKA (reference sequence). The CDR3 is 14 residues long. CDR3 residues: CSARGGQGGYGYTF. The CDR3 region has the DNA TGCAGTGCTAGAGGGGGACAGGGTGGCTATGGCTACACCTTC.

At least ten counts were recorded for this clonotype. The junction departs from germline at one end; a sequencing error may be responsible. The chain carries TRBV5-4 and TRBJ2-1; D uncertain. This CDR3 spans 12 amino acids. CDR1 SGHNT and CDR2 YYREEE come from the germline V gene (reference sequence). In DNA form, the CDR3 reads TGTGCCAGCAGCTTGGAGGCTGCGCCCCCGCTCTTC. This gives the protein CASSLEAAPPLF.

This clonotype was recorded a few times. CDR3 nucleotides: TGTGCCAGCAGCTTAGTTTTGGGAGGGACTAGCGGGGGGGGGCAGTATTTT. It is translated as CASSLVLGGTSGGGQYF. This chain joins TRBV7-8 and TRBJ2-3; 16 positions agree with TRBD2. The CDR3 is 17 residues long. The junction had 9 bases not matched to a gene; V was cut back by 1 base and J by 11 bases. Germline V lookup: CDR1 SGHVS, CDR2 FQNEAQ.

This clonotype appeared many times. The genes are TRBV27 and TRBJ2-7; 8 positions match TRBD1. Germline assignment: CDR1 MNHEY and CDR2 SMNVEV (reference sequence). The CDR3 spans 16 residues. V lost 5 bases and J lost 7; bases outside the gene matches: 16. Here the CDR3 DNA reads TGTGCCAGCAGTCGTCAATCCTCCGGGACAGGCGAAGAGCAGTACTTC. The encoded protein is CASSRQSSGTGEEQYF.